A single sample is the source of the 5 T cell receptor beta chains below, sequenced in a study of shared clonotypes between healthy human individuals (dated by TCRdb to the early 2020s). For the CD8 naive samples, CD45RO-negative cells were positively selected for CCR7, yielding a CD45RA+CCR7+ population from which TemRA cells were excluded. The method was the immunoSEQ multiplex PCR assay. The immuneACCESS repertoire file appears here via TCRdb, limited to in-frame rearrangements. These files lack a portion of the clones; in checked studies, under half of the deficit traces to unresolved V genes, and the cause of the others is not known. In this sample the table shows around 2,000,000 clones, about 95% of which occur a single time. The ten largest make up roughly 1.1% of the sample. Sequenced: naive CD8+ T cells sorted from blood. What the cell subset or site label conveys for this sample: CD45RA+CCR7+. These receptor sequences come from a man between 18 and 29 years old in good health.

V is TRBV6-1 and J is TRBJ2-7, with D perhaps assigned TRBD1 or TRBD2 (5 bases each). In germline, CDR1 is MNHNS, CDR2 SASEGT. Trimming cost V 5 bases and J 2 bases, with 10 bases left between them. The CDR3 runs to 13 residues. CDR3 sequence (DNA): TGTGCCAGCAGTCCCATGGGACCCTACGAGCAGTACTTC. Protein sequence: CASSPMGPYEQYF.

The rearrangement joins TRBV6-5 to TRBJ2-5, with D maybe TRBD2 (7 bases). CDR3 length: 15 residues. The germline V gene has CDR1 MNHEY and CDR2 SVGAGI. The V gene lost 2 bases and the J gene lost 5 bases, with 15 bases spanning the gap. The CDR3 sequence is CASSYEGGALETQYF. The DNA for the CDR3 is TGTGCCAGCAGTTACGAGGGGGGGGCATTGGAGACCCAGTACTTC.

J is TRBJ2-7 and V is TRBV4-1; 8 nucleotides align to TRBD2. The CDR3 sequence is 15 residues long. Germline V gene data show CDR1 as MGHRA and CDR2 as YSYEKL. V shed 1 base, J shed 6 bases, and the junction held 8 bases outside the gene matches. The CDR3, as DNA: TGCGCCAGCAGCCAAGTAGGAGGGGCGGGGGGCGAGCAGTACTTC. This gives the protein CASSQVGGAGGEQYF.

V gene TRBV13 combines with J gene TRBJ1-4; no definite D call. CDR1 PRHDT and CDR2 FYEKMQ come from the germline V gene (reference sequence). The V end lost 4 bases, the J end lost 3 bases, and 6 bases lay between the germline ends. The CDR3 has 13 amino acids. This chain's CDR3 is CASSSQPNEKLFF. The CDR3 DNA is TGTGCCAGCAGCTCCCAGCCTAATGAAAAACTGTTTTTT. The variable domain in full, with the rest retrieved from reference TRBV13 and TRBJ1-4, is AAGVIQSPRHLIKEKRETATLKCYPIPRHDTVYWYQQGPGQDPQFLISFYEKMQSDKGSIPDRFSAQQFSDYHSELNMSSLELGDSALYFCASSSQPNEKLFFGSGTQLSVL.

J is TRBJ2-5 and V is TRBV7-2; unclear D gene. Between the trimmed V and J ends, which lost 2 bases and 2 bases, there was a span of 6 bases. The CDR3 length is 13 residues. Germline CDR1 reads SGHTA; CDR2 reads FQGNSA. CDR3 nucleotide sequence: TGTGCCAGCAGCTTAATGATACAAGAGACCCAGTACTTC. Protein: CASSLMIQETQYF.